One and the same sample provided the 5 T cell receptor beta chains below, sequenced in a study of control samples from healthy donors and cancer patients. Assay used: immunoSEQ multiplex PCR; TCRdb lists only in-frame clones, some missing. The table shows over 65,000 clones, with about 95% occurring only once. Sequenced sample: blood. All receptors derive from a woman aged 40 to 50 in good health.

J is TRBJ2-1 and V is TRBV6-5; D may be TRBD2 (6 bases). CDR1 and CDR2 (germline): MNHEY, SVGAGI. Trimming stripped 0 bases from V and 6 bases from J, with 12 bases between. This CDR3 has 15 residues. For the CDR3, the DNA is TGTGCCAGCAGTTACTCCCCCACTAGCCCCAATGAGCAGTTCTTC. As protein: CASSYSPTSPNEQFF.

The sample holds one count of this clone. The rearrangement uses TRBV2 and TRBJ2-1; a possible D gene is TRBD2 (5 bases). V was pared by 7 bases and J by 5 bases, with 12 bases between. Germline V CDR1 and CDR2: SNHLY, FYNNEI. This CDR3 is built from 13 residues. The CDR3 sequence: CASKWDSDNEQFF. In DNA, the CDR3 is TGTGCCAGCAAGTGGGATAGCGACAATGAGCAGTTCTTC.

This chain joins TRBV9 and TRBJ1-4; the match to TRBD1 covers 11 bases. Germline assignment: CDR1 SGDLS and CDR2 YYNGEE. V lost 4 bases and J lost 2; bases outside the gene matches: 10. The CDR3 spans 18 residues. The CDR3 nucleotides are TGTGCCAGCAGCCCTCGGACAGGGGGCATTGTTACTAATGAAAAACTGTTTTTT. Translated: CASSPRTGGIVTNEKLFF.

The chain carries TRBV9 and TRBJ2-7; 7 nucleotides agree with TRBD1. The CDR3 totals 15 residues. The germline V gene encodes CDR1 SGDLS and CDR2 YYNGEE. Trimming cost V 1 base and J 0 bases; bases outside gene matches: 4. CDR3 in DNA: TGTGCCAGCAGCGTAACAGGGGAGATCTCCTACGAGCAGTACTTC. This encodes CASSVTGEISYEQYF.

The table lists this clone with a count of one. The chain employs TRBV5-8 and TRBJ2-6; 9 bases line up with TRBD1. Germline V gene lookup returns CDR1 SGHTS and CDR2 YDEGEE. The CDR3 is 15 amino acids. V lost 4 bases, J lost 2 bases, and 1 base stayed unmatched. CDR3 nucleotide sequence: TGTGCCAGCAGCAGGACAGGGGCTGGGGCCAACGTCCTGACTTTC. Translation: CASSRTGAGANVLTF.